This T cell receptor (beta chain) was identified in a study of blood T cell repertoires in COVID-19. Study as a whole: PBMCs, B-cell-depleted T cells, or T cells provided the cDNA or gDNA that made up the material.

Germline values: CDR1 SGHNT, CDR2 YYREEE (reference sequence). V was clipped by 7 bases and J by 3 bases; unmatched bases: 6. The CDR3 loop spans 14 amino acids. In the original processing: Amplification of reference gene primers provided the estimated nucleated cell counts. Clones were read by immunoSEQ multiplex PCR, and TCRdb kept only the in-frame ones, dropping some. D and trimming come from the DNA, and the V and J calls and clone size come from that table. Of around 300,000 clones in the sample, 90% are singletons; the top ten hold approximately 4.5%. Cohorts were determined from participant-reported clinical history.

The J gene is TRBJ2-7, the V gene TRBV5-4, with 11 bases that match TRBD2. The sample was PBMCs or T cells enriched from blood (not recorded which). This TCR derives from a woman aged 18-35 years with acute COVID-19. CDR3 residues: CASGEGLAVYEQYF. The CDR3 DNA reads TGTGCCAGCGGAGAGGGACTAGCGGTCTACGAGCAGTACTTC.